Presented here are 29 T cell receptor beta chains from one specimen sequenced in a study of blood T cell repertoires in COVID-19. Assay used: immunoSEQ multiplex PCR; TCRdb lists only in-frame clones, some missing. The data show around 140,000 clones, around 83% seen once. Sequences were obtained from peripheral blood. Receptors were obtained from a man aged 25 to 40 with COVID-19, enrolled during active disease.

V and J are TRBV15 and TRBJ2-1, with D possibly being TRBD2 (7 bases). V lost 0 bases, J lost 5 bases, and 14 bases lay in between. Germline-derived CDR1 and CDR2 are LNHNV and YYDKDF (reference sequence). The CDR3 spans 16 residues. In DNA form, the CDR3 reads TGTGCCACCAGCAGAGACTGGGGGGGGGCGAACAATGAGCAGTTCTTC. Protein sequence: CATSRDWGGANNEQFF.

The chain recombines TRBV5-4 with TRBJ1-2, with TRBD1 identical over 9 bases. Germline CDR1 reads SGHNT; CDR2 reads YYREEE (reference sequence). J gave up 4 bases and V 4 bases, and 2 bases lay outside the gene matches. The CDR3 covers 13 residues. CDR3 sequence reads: CASSVTGGYGYTF. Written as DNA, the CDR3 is TGTGCCAGCAGCGTGACAGGGGGCTATGGCTACACCTTC.

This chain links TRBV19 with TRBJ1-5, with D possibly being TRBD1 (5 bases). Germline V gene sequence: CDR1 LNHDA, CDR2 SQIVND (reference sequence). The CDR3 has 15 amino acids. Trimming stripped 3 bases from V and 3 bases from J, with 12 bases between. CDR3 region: CASSIPGLINQPQHF. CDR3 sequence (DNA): TGTGCCAGTAGTATTCCGGGACTCATCAATCAGCCCCAGCATTTT.

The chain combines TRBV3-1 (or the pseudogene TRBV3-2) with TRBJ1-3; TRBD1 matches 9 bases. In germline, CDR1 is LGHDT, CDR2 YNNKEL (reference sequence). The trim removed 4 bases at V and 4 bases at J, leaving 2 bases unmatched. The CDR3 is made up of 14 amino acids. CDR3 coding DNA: TGTGCCAGCAGCCTCGGGACAGGGGGAAACACCATATATTTT. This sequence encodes CASSLGTGGNTIYF.

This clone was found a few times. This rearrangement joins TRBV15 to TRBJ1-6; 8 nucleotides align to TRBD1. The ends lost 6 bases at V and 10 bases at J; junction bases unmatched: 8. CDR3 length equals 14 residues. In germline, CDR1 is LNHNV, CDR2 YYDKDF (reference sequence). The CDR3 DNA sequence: TGTGCCACCAGAGGCGGACAGGGCGACTCACCCCTCCACTTT. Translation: CATRGGQGDSPLHF.

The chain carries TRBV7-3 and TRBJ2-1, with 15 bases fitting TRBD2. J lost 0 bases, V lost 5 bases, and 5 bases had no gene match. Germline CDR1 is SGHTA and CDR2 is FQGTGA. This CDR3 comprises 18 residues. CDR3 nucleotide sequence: TGTGCCAGCAGCCCAAGGACTAGCGGGAGGGCCTCCTACAATGAGCAGTTCTTC. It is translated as CASSPRTSGRASYNEQFF.

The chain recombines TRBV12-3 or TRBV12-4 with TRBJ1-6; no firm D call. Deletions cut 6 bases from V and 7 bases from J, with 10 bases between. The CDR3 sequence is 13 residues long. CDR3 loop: CASSPRQNSPLHF. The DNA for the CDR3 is TGTGCCAGCAGCCCCAGACAAAATTCACCCCTCCACTTT.

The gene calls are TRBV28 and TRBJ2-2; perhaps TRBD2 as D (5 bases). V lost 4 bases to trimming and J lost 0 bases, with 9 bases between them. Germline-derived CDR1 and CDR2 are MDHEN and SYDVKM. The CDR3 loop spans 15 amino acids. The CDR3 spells CASSWGVANTGELFF. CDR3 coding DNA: TGTGCCAGCAGTTGGGGAGTAGCGAACACCGGGGAGCTGTTTTTT.

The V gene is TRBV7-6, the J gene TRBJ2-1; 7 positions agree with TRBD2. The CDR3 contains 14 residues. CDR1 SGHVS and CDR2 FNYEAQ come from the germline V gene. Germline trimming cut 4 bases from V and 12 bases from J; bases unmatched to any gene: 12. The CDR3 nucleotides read TGTGCCAGCAGCTCCCGGACCGGGACGGGAGGGCAGTTCTTC. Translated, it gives CASSSRTGTGGQFF. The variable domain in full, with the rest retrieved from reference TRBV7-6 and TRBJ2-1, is GAGVSQSPRYKVTKRGQDVALRCDPISGHVSLYWYRQALGQGPEFLTYFNYEAQQDKSGLPNDRFSAERPEGSISTLTIQRTEQRDSAMYRCASSSRTGTGGQFFGPGTRLTVL.

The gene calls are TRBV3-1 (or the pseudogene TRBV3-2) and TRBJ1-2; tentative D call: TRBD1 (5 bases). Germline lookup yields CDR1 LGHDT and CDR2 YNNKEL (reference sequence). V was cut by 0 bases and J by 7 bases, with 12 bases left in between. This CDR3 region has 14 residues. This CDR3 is CASSQDGGRGGYTF. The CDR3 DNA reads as TGTGCCAGCAGCCAAGATGGGGGGAGGGGTGGCTACACCTTC.

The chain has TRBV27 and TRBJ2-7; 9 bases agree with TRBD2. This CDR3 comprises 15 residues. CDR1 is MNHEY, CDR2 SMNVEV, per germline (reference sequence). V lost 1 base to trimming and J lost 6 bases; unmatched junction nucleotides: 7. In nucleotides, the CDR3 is TGTGCCAGCAGTTTATTTAGCGGGAGTATGGTCGAGCAGTACTTC. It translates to CASSLFSGSMVEQYF.

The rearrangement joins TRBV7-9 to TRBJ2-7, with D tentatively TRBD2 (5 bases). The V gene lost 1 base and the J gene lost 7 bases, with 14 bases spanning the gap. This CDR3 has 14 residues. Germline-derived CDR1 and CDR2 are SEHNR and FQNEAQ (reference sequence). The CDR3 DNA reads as TGTGCCAGCAGCTTAGAGTCGGACTCGTGGGAGCAGTACTTC. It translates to CASSLESDSWEQYF.

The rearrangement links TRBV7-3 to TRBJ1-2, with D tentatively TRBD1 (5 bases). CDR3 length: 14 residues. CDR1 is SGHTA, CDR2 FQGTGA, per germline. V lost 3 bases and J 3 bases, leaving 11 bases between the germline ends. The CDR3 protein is CASSLGPGDYGYTF. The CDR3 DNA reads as TGTGCCAGCAGCTTGGGGCCGGGGGACTATGGCTACACCTTC. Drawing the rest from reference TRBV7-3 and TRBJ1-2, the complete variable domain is GAGVSQTPSNKVTEKGKYVELRCDPISGHTALYWYRQSLGQGPEFLIYFQGTGAADDSGLPNDRFFAVRPEGSVSTLKIQRTERGDSAVYLCASSLGPGDYGYTFGSGTRLTVV.

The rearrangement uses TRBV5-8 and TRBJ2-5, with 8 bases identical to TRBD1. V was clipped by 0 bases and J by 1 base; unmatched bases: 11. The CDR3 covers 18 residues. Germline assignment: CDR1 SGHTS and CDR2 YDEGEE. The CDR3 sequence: CASSLGQGAGTLQETQYF. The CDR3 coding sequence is TGTGCCAGCAGCTTGGGGCAGGGGGCTGGAACCCTCCAAGAGACCCAGTACTTC.

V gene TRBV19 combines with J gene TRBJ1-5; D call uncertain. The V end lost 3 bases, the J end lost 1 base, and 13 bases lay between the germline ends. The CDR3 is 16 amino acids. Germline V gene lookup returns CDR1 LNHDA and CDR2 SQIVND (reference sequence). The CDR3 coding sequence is TGTGCCAGTAGTATCGGGCGGGATCGGAGCAATCAGCCCCAGCATTTT. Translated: CASSIGRDRSNQPQHF. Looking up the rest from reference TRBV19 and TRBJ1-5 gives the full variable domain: DGGITQSPKYLFRKEGQNVTLSCEQNLNHDAMYWYRQDPGQGLRLIYYSQIVNDFQKGDIAEGYSVSREKKESFPLTVTSAQKNPTAFYLCASSIGRDRSNQPQHFGDGTRLSIL.

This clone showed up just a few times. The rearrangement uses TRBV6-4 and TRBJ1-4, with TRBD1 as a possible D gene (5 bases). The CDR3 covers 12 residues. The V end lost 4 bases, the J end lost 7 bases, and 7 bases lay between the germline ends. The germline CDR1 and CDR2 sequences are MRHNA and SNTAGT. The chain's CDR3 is CASSVQGEKLFF. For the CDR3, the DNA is TGTGCCAGCAGTGTCCAGGGTGAAAAACTGTTTTTT.

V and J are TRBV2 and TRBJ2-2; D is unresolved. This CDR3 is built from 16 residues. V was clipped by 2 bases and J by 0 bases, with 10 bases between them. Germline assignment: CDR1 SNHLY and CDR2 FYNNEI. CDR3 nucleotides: TGTGCCAGCAGTGAAATTAGTATCGCGAACACCGGGGAGCTGTTTTTT. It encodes CASSEISIANTGELFF.

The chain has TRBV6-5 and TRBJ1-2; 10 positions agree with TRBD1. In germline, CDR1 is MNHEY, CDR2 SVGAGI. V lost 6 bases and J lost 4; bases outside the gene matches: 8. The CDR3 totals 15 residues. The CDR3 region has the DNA TGTGCCAGCAGCCGGGACAGGGGATTTGGCTATGGCTACACCTTC. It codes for CASSRDRGFGYGYTF.

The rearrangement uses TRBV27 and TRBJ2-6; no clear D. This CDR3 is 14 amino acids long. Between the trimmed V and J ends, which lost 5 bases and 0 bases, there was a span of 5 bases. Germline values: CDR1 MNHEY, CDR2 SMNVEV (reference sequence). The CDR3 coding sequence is TGTGCCAGCAGTGACTTCTCTGGGGCCAACGTCCTGACTTTC. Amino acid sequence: CASSDFSGANVLTF.

CDR3 loop: CASSYGQGGEQFF. The CDR3 coding sequence is TGTGCCAGCAGTTATGGACAGGGGGGTGAGCAGTTCTTC. The V call is TRBV6-5, the J call TRBJ2-1; 10 positions match TRBD1. The trim removed 3 bases at V and 9 bases at J, leaving 2 bases unmatched. Germline CDR1 MNHEY, CDR2 SVGAGI. The CDR3 consists of 13 residues.

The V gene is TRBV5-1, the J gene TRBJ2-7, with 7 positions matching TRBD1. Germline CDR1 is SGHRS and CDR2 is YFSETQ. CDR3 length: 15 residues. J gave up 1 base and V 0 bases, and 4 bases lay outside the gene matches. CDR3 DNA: TGCGCCAGCAGCTTGGACAGGGGTACGTCCTACGAGCAGTACTTC. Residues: CASSLDRGTSYEQYF.

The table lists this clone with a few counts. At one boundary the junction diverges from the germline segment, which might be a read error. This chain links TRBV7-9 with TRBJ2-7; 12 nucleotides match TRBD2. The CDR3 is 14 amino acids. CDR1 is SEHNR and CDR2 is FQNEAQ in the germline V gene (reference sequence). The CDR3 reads CASSKTSGSWMGEF. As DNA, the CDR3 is TGTGCCAGCAGCAAGACTAGCGGGAGCTGGATGGGCGAGTTC. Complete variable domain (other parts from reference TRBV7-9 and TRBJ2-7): DTGVSQNPRHKITKRGQNVTFRCDPISEHNRLYWYRQTLGQGPEFLTYFQNEAQLEKSRLLSDRFSAERPKGSFSTLEIQRTEQGDSAMYLCASSKTSGSWMGEFGPGTRLTVT.

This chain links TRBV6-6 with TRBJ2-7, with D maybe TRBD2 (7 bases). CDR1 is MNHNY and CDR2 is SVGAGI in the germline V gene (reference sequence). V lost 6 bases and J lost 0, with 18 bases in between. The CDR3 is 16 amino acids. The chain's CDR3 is CASRNLGGVSSYEQYF. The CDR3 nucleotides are TGTGCCAGCAGGAACCTAGGGGGGGTGAGCTCCTACGAGCAGTACTTC.

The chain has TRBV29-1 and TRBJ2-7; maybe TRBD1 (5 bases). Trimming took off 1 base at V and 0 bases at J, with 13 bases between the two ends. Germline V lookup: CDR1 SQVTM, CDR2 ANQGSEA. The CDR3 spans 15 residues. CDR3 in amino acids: CSVEGVGASSYEQYF. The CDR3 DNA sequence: TGCAGCGTTGAAGGTGTAGGGGCGAGCTCCTACGAGCAGTACTTC.

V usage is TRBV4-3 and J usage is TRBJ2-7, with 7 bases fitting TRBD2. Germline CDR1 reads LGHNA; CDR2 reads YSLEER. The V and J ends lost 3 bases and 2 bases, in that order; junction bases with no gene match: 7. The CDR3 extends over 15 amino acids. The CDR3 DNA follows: TGCGCCAGCAGCCAGCAAACTAGCGACGCCTACGAGCAGTACTTC. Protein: CASSQQTSDAYEQYF.

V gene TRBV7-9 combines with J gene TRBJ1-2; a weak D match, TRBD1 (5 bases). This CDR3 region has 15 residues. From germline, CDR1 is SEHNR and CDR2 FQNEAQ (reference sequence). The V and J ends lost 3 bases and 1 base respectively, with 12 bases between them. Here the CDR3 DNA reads TGTGCCAGCAGCTTCTGGGGAGGGGTTAACTATGGCTACACCTTC. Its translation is CASSFWGGVNYGYTF.

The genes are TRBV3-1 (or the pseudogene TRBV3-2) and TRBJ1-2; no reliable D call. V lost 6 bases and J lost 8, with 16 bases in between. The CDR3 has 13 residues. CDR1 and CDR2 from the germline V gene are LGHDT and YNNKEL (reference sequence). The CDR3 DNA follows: TGTGCCAGCAGATTCAGCCAAACGGGAGGCTACACCTTC. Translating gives CASRFSQTGGYTF.

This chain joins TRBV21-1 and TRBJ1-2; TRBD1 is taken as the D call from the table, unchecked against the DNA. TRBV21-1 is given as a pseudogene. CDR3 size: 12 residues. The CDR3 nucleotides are TGTGCCAGCAGCGGGACAGGGGGAGACTACACCTTC. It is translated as CASSGTGGDYTF.

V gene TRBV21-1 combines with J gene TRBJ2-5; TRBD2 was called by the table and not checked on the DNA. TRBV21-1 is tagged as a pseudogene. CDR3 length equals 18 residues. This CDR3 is CASSKFRRGRIKGQTQYF. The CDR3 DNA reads TGTGCCAGCAGCAAATTCAGGAGGGGAAGGATCAAGGGACAGACCCAGTACTTC.